This TCR beta chain was captured by sequencing in a study of OX40 agonist ivuxolimab in advanced cancers. Repertoires were generated with immunoSEQ multiplex PCR, while TCRdb's copy carries only in-frame clones and drops some. The sample records about 76,000 clones, 75% to 90% being singletons. Anyone with autoimmune disease history or systemic immunosuppression was excluded. V gave up 1 base and J gave up 10 bases; unmatched junction bases: 3. This CDR3 has 13 amino acids. Germline CDR1 reads SGHDN; CDR2 reads FVKESK. The chain carries TRBV14 and TRBJ1-4, with TRBD1 matching 7 bases. The material sequenced was CD4+ or CD8+ T cells sorted from blood, taken in a trial of the OX40 agonist ivuxolimab. The clonotype was recovered from an adult with an advanced solid tumor such as melanoma, head and neck, liver or kidney cancer. The chain's CDR3 is CASSQVQGGKLFF. The DNA of the CDR3 is TGTGCCAGCAGCCAAGTTCAGGGGGGAAAACTGTTTTTT.